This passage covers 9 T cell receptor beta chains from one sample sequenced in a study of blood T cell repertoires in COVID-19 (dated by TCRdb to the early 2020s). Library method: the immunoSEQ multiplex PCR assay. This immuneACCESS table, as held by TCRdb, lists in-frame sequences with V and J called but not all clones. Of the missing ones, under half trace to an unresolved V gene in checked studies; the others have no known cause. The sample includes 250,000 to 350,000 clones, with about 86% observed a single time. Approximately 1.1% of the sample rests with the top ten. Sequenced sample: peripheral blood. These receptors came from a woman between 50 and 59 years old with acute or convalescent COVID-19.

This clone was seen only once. CDR3 DNA sequence: TGTGCCACCAGAGGACAGGGGGAGTATAGCTACACCTTC. Its protein product is CATRGQGEYSYTF. J is TRBJ1-2 and V is TRBV24-1; TRBD1 matches at 10 bases. There are 13 residues in the CDR3. CDR1 and CDR2 (germline): KGHDR, SFDVKD. Unmatched junction bases numbered 7, after V lost 7 bases and J lost 9 bases.

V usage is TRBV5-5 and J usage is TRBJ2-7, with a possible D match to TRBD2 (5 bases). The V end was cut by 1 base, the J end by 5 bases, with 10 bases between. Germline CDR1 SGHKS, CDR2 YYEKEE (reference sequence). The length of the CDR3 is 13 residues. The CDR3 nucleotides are TGTGCCAGCAGCTTGTTTGGGCGGGACGAGCAGTACGTC. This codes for CASSLFGRDEQYV.

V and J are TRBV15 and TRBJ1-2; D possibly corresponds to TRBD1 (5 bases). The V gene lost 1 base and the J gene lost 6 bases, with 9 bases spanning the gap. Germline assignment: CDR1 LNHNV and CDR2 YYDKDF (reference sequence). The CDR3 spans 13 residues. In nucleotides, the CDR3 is TGTGCCACCAGCAGAGGATCGGGGGATGGCTACACCTTC. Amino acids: CATSRGSGDGYTF.

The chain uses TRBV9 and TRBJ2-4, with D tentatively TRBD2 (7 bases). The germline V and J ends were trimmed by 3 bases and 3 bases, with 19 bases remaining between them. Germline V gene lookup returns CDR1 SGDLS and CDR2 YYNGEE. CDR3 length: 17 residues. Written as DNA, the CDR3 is TGTGCCAGCAGCGAGGGATGGGAGGGGGACAACAAAAACATTCAGTACTTC. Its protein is CASSEGWEGDNKNIQYF.

The CDR3 loop is CASSLARQIEQFF. The CDR3 DNA reads TGTGCCAGCAGCTTAGCCAGGCAGATTGAGCAGTTCTTC. The chain combines TRBV7-2 with TRBJ2-1, with D uncertain. The germline CDR1 and CDR2 sequences are SGHTA and FQGNSA. Trimming removed 0 bases from V and 9 bases from J, with 9 bases in between. The CDR3 sequence is 13 residues long.

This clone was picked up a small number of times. The CDR3 loop is CASSPRQNTNYGYTF. Here the CDR3 DNA reads TGTGCCAGCAGCCCGCGACAGAACACTAACTATGGCTACACCTTC. The V and J genes are TRBV7-9 and TRBJ1-2; perhaps TRBD1 as D (5 bases). CDR3 length: 15 residues. CDR1 and CDR2 (germline): SEHNR, FQNEAQ (reference sequence). V was pared by 5 bases and J by 0 bases, with 13 bases between.

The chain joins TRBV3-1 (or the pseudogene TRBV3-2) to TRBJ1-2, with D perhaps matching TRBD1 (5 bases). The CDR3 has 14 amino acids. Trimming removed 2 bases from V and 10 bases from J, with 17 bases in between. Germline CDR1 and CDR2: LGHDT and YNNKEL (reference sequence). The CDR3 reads CASSQRNTGVAYTF. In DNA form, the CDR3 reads TGTGCCAGCAGCCAACGGAATACAGGTGTCGCCTACACCTTC.

The CDR3 is CATSAGSEQFF. The CDR3 coding sequence is TGTGCCACCAGTGCAGGTTCTGAGCAGTTCTTC. The chain combines TRBV24-1 with TRBJ2-1; D is uncertain. The CDR3 covers 11 residues. In germline, CDR1 is KGHDR, CDR2 SFDVKD. Trimming shortened V by 5 bases and J by 9 bases, and 7 bases separated the two germline ends.

The DNA for the CDR3 is TGTGCCAGCAGCCAAGTTCGGGGCACCGGGGAGCTGTTTTTT. Translation gives CASSQVRGTGELFF. The chain has TRBV3-1 (or the pseudogene TRBV3-2) and TRBJ2-2; a possible D gene is TRBD2 (5 bases). The CDR3 spans 14 residues. V was cut by 1 base and J by 4 bases, with 7 bases left in between. Germline V gene lookup returns CDR1 LGHDT and CDR2 YNNKEL (reference sequence).